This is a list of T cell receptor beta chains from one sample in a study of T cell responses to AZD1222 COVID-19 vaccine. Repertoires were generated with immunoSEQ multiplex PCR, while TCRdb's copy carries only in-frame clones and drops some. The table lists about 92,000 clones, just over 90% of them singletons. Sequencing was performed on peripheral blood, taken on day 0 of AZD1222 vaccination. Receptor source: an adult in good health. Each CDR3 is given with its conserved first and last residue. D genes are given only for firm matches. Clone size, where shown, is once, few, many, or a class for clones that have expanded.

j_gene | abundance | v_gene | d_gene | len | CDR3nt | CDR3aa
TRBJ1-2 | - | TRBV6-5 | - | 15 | TGTGCCAGCAGTACCCAAGAGGGGCGTCTCTATGGCTACACCTTC | CASSTQEGRLYGYTF
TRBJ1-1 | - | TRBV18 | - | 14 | TGTGCCAGCTCACCACCAAACGGGGGTTCTGAAGCTTTCTTT | CASSPPNGGSEAFF
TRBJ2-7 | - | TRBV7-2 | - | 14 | TGTGCCAGCAGCCCCAGCGCGGTCTCCTACGAGCAGTACTTC | CASSPSAVSYEQYF
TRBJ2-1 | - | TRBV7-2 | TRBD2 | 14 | TGTGCCAGCAGCCACCACCCGGGGGGATATGAGCAGTTCTTC | CASSHHPGGYEQFF
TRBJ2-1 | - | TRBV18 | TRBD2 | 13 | TGTGCCAGCTCACCACAGCGGGGGAATGAGCAGTTCTTC | CASSPQRGNEQFF
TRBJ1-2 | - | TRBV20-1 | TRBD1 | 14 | TGCAGTGCTAGTCCCGGACAGGGGTACTATGGCTACACCTTC | CSASPGQGYYGYTF
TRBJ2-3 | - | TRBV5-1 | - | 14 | TGCGCCAGCAGCCCCGGCCAGGAGACAGATACGCAGTATTTT | CASSPGQETDTQYF
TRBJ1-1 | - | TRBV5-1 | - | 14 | TGCGCCAGCAGCGCCGGGCAGGGAGGGACGGAAGCTTTCTTT | CASSAGQGGTEAFF
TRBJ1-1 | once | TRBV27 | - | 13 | TGTGCCAGCAGTGTATGGGGGCTGGCTGAAGCTTTCTTT | CASSVWGLAEAFF
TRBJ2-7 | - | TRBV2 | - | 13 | TGTGCCAGATCCCTAACAGGTTCCTACGAGCAGTACTTC | CARSLTGSYEQYF
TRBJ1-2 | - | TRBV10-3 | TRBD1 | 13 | TGTGCCATCAACGGACAGGATAACTATGGCTACACCTTC | CAINGQDNYGYTF
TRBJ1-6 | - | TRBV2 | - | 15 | TGTGCCAGCAGTCGGGCGGTGGGAGGAAGATCACCCCTCCACTTT | CASSRAVGGRSPLHF
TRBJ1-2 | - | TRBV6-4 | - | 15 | TGTGCCAGCACTCCTAACTCGGGGGTGGACTATGGCTACACCTTC | CASTPNSGVDYGYTF
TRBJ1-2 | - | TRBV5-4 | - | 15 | TGTGCCAGCAGCTTGGGGGGCCAGGCGATCTATGGCTACACCTTC | CASSLGGQAIYGYTF
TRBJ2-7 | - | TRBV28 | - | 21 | TGTGCCAGCAGTTTAAGTTTCTACCCAAAAGCTGGGGTTTGGTCAGGCTACGAGCAGTACTTC | CASSLSFYPKAGVWSGYEQYF
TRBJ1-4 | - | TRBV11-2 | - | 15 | TGTGCCAGCAGCAGACACAGGCAGCCTAATGAAAAACTGTTTTTT | CASSRHRQPNEKLFF
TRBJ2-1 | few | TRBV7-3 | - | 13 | TGTGCCAGCAGCTTAAATACATTCAATGAGCAGTTCTTC | CASSLNTFNEQFF
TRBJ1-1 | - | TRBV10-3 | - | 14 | TGTGCCATCAGTGAGCCTCGGGAGCTCACTGAAGCTTTCTTT | CAISEPRELTEAFF
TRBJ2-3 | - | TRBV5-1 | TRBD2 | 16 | TGCGCCAGCAGCATTGAGACTAGCGGGGGCACAGATACGCAGTATTTT | CASSIETSGGTDTQYF
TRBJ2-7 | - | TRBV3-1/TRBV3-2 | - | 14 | TGTGCCAGCAGCCACCAGGGGACCTTCCCCGAGCAGTACTTC | CASSHQGTFPEQYF
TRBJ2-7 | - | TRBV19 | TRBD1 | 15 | TGTGCCAGTAGTACGGGACAGGGCGGCTCCTACGAGCAGTACTTC | CASSTGQGGSYEQYF
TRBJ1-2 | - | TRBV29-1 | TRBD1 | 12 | TGCAGCGCAAGACAGGGGGCGGTTGGCTACACCTTC | CSARQGAVGYTF
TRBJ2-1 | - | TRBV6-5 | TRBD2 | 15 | TGTGCCAGCAGTTACTCACTAGCGGGGGGCCGAGTTCCGTTCTTC | CASSYSLAGGRVPFF
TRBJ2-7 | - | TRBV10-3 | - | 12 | TGTGCCGCACGGGAGGGGGCGCGAGAGCAGTACTTC | CAAREGAREQYF
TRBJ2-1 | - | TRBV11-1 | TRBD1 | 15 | TGTGCCAGCAGCTTAGACAGGGGAGTCTACAATGAGCAGTTCTTC | CASSLDRGVYNEQFF
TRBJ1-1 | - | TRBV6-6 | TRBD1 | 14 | TGTGCCAGCAGTTGGGACAGGGCGAACACTGAAGCTTTCTTT | CASSWDRANTEAFF
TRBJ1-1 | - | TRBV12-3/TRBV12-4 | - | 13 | TGTGCCAGCAGTAGGTCCGGGAACACTGAAGCTTTCTTT | CASSRSGNTEAFF
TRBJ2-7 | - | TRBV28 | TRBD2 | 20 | TGTGCCAGCAGTCGTTATTTGGTAGCGGGGGGGCCAGTTCGTTCCTACGAGCAGTACTTC | CASSRYLVAGGPVRSYEQYF
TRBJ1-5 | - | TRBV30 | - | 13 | TGTGCCTGGAGCATGGGACGGGGACAGCCCCAGCATTTT | CAWSMGRGQPQHF
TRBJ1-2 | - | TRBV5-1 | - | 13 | TGCGCCAGCAGCTTTTCTGATAACTATGGCTACACCTTC | CASSFSDNYGYTF
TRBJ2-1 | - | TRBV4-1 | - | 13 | TGCGCCAGCAGCCAAGATTTAACCCGTTCGCAGTTCTTC | CASSQDLTRSQFF
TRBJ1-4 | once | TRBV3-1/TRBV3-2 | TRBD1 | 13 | TGTGCCAGCAGCCGACAGGGGGAAGAAAAACTGTTTTTT | CASSRQGEEKLFF
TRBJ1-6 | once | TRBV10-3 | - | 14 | TGTGCCATCAGTGAGGGTAGTAATCGCTCACCCCTCCACTTT | CAISEGSNRSPLHF
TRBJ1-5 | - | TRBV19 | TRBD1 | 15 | TGTGCCAGTACTAGACAGGGGGTGGGGAGACAGCCCCAGCATTTT | CASTRQGVGRQPQHF
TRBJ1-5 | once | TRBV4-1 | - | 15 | TGCGCCAGCAGCCAAGAGGGGTACAGGGATCAGCCCCAGCATTTT | CASSQEGYRDQPQHF